The source of this T cell receptor (beta chain) is a study of CD8+ T cells in alopecia areata. RNA was extracted and reverse transcribed into cDNA as the sequencing template. Sequencing was performed with immunoSEQ multiplex PCR; in TCRdb, only in-frame clones are kept and a portion is missing. The sample holds 150,000 to 200,000 clones; about 60% are singletons and the top ten take about 14%. The germline V gene has CDR1 SNHLY and CDR2 FYNNEI. J was trimmed by 6 bases and V by 4 bases; bases with no gene match: 8. The CDR3 spans 14 residues. Treatment: oral pan-JAK inhibitor, 5-10 mg twice daily. On this clone: Its target is unknown.

Study-wide results and limits: Tofacitinib produced a significant decrease in scalp clonality and in expanded CD8+ clones among the top 100. Under tofacitinib, numerous expanded lesional clonotypes remained detectable in scalp and blood. Normal skin's resident alphabeta T cells are sequenced alongside lesional scalp T cells. Given one nonresponder, whether baseline CD8+ expansion relates to response remains uncertain.

Sequenced here: CD4+ T cells sorted from blood, sampled at week 24, from a patient treated with tofacitinib. This TCR came from a human donor with alopecia areata. The genes are TRBV2 and TRBJ2-7; 8 nucleotides agree with TRBD1. Here the CDR3 reads CASSGGQGVAEQYF. The DNA for the CDR3 is TGTGCCAGCAGTGGCGGACAGGGAGTGGCCGAGCAGTACTTC.